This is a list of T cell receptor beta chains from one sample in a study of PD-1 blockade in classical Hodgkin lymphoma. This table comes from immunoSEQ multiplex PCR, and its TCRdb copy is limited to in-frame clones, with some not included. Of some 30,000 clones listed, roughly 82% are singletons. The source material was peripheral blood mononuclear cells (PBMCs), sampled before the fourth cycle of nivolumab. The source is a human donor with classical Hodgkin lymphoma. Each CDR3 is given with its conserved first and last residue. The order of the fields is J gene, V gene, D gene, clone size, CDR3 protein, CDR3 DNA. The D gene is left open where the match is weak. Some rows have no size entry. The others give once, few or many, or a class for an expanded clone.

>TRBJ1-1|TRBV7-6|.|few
CASSRTYTEAFF
TGTGCCAGCAGTCGTACGTACACTGAAGCTTTCTTT
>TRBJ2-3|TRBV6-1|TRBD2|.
CASSETSGGPLRAQYF
TGTGCCAGCAGTGAAACTAGCGGGGGGCCCCTTCGGGCGCAGTATTTT
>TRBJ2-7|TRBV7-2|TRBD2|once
CASSLGASGGYEQYF
TGTGCCAGCAGCTTAGGGGCTAGCGGGGGTTACGAGCAGTACTTC
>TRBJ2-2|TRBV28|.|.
CASSTPGTGELFF
TGTGCCAGCAGTACGCCGGGGACCGGGGAGCTGTTTTTT
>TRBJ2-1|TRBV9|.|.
CASSVDRLEDEQFF
TGTGCCAGCAGCGTAGACCGTTTGGAGGATGAGCAGTTCTTC
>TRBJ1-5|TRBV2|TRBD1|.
CASRVQGDQPQHF
TGTGCCAGCAGGGTACAGGGGGATCAGCCCCAGCATTTT
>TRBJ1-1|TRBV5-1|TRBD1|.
CASSSTGVGTEAFF
TGCGCCAGCAGCTCAACAGGGGTGGGCACTGAAGCTTTCTTT
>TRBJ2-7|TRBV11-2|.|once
CASSLMGGFSEQYF
TGTGCCAGCAGCCTCATGGGGGGCTTTAGCGAGCAGTACTTC
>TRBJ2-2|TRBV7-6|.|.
CASSDDLRSGELFF
TGTGCCAGCAGCGACGACCTCAGGTCCGGGGAGCTGTTTTTT
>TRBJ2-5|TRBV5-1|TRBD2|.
CASSLVAGGDWETQYF
TGCGCCAGCAGCTTGGTGGCGGGGGGCGATTGGGAGACCCAGTACTTC
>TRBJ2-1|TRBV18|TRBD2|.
CASSPRLAGSSYNEQFF
TGTGCCAGCTCACCACGACTAGCTGGGAGCTCCTACAATGAGCAGTTCTTC
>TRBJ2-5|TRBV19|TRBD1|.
CASSPGQGDVETQYF
TGTGCCAGCAGCCCGGGACAGGGCGATGTGGAGACCCAGTACTTC
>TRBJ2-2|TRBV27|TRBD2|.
CASSLLGGANTGELFF
TGTGCCAGCAGTTTGTTGGGGGGGGCGAACACCGGGGAGCTGTTTTTT
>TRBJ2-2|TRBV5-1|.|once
CASTFGVTGELFF
TGCGCCAGCACCTTCGGAGTAACCGGGGAGCTGTTTTTT
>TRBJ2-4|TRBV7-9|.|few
CATARGAKNIQYF
TGTGCCACCGCCCGGGGGGCCAAAAACATTCAGTACTTC
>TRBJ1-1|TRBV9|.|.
CASSLDVRAGTEAFF
TGTGCCAGCAGCCTAGACGTCAGGGCGGGCACTGAAGCTTTCTTT
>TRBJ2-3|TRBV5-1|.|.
CASSFRDFTDTQYF
TGCGCCAGCAGCTTCCGGGACTTCACAGATACGCAGTATTTT
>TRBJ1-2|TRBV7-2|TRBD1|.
CASSLALRQGNGYTF
TGTGCCAGCAGCTTAGCGCTCAGACAGGGTAATGGCTACACCTTC
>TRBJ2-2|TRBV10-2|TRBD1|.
CAMRQGGELFF
TGCGCCATGCGACAGGGCGGGGAGCTGTTTTTT
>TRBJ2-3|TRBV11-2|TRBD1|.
CASSIGTGPRTDTQYF
TGTGCCAGCAGCATCGGGACAGGGCCCCGCACAGATACGCAGTATTTT
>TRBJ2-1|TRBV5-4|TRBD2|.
CASSLSDSGGREQFF
TGTGCCAGCAGCTTAAGTGATAGCGGGGGGCGGGAGCAGTTCTTC
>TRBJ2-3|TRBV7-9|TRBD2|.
CASSYWRGGDTQYF
TGTGCCAGCAGCTATTGGCGGGGGGGTGATACGCAGTATTTT
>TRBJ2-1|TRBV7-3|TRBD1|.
CASSSPRDRPSNEQFF
TGTGCCAGCAGCTCTCCCCGGGACAGGCCATCCAATGAGCAGTTCTTC
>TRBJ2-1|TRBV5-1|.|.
CASSLTGTEPKEQFF
TGCGCCAGCAGCCTTACCGGGACCGAACCGAAAGAGCAGTTCTTC
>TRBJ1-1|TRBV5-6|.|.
CASKETEAFF
TGTGCCAGCAAAGAAACTGAAGCTTTCTTT
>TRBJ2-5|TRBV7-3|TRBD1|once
CASSLGTGGWETQYF
TGTGCCAGCAGCTTGGGGACAGGGGGCTGGGAGACCCAGTACTTC
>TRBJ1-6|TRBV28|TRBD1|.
CASSPRGSLHF
TGTGCCAGCAGCCCCAGGGGGTCCCTCCACTTT
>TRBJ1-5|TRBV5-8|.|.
CASSAGPGGGKPQHF
TGTGCCAGCAGCGCGGGACCGGGAGGAGGGAAGCCCCAGCATTTT
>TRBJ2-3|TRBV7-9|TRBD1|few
CASTSTGTGGEDTQYF
TGTGCCAGCACCTCGACCGGGACAGGGGGCGAAGATACGCAGTATTTT
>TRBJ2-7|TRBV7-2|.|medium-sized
CASSSTALTYEQYF
TGTGCCAGCAGCTCGACGGCTCTGACCTACGAGCAGTACTTC
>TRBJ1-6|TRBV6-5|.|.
CASSYRGPYNSPLHF
TGTGCCAGCAGTTACAGGGGACCCTATAATTCACCCCTCCACTTT
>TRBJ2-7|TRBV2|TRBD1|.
CASSSGTGGDEQYF
TGTGCCAGCAGCTCGGGGACAGGGGGCGACGAGCAGTACTTC
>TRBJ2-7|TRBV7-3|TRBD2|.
CASSSGLAGTREQYF
TGTGCCAGCAGCTCCGGACTAGCAGGAACGAGGGAGCAGTACTTC
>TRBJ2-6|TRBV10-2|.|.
CASRSGISGANVLTF
TGCGCCAGCAGGTCAGGAATCTCTGGGGCCAACGTCCTGACTTTC
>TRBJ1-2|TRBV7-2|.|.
CASSPTGRGYTF
TGTGCCAGCAGCCCCACAGGGCGCGGCTACACCTTC
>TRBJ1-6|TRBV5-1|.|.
CASSLEAGAGSPLHF
TGCGCCAGCAGCTTGGAGGCAGGGGCCGGCTCACCCCTCCACTTT
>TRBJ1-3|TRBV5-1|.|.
CASSSFGDSGNTIYF
TGCGCCAGCAGCTCTTTCGGGGACTCTGGAAACACCATATATTTT